These T cell receptor beta chains were read from a single sample in a study of OX40 agonist ivuxolimab in advanced cancers. The table came from immunoSEQ multiplex PCR; TCRdb's copy has only in-frame clones and leaves some out. The data contain 57,000 or so clones, roughly 90% of them singletons. Sequencing was performed on CD4+ or CD8+ T cells sorted from blood, taken in a trial of the OX40 agonist ivuxolimab. These receptor sequences come from an adult with an advanced solid tumor such as melanoma, head and neck, liver or kidney cancer. Each CDR3 is given with its conserved first and last residue. The D gene is left open where the match is weak. Rows give clone size only sometimes, using once, few, many, or a class for an expanded clone.

cdr3_nt: TGTGCCAGCAGCTCTTTGGAGGGAGGCCCCCCCTACGAGCAGTACTTC; cdr3_aa: CASSSLEGGPPYEQYF; d_call: NA; v_call: TRBV5-4; clone_size: NA; j_call: TRBJ2-7
cdr3_nt: TGTGCCAGCAGCTTCACTTCTTACGAGCAGTACTTC; cdr3_aa: CASSFTSYEQYF; d_call: NA; v_call: TRBV11-2; clone_size: NA; j_call: TRBJ2-7
cdr3_nt: TGTGCCAGCAGCCAAGAGGGACATAGGTATTTT; cdr3_aa: CASSQEGHRYF; d_call: NA; v_call: TRBV4-2; clone_size: NA; j_call: TRBJ2-3
cdr3_nt: TGTGCCAGCAGCTTCCAGGGGACTAGCCGGTACAATGAGCAGTTCTTC; cdr3_aa: CASSFQGTSRYNEQFF; d_call: TRBD2; v_call: TRBV11-2; clone_size: NA; j_call: TRBJ2-1
cdr3_nt: TGTGCCAGCAGTTATCGACCGGGACTAGCGGAGGGAGATACGCAGTATTTT; cdr3_aa: CASSYRPGLAEGDTQYF; d_call: TRBD2; v_call: TRBV11-2; clone_size: NA; j_call: TRBJ2-3
cdr3_nt: TGTGCCAGCAGTGTATTAAGAACTGAAGCTTTCTTT; cdr3_aa: CASSVLRTEAFF; d_call: NA; v_call: TRBV2; clone_size: once; j_call: TRBJ1-1
cdr3_nt: TGTGCCAGCTCCCGAACAGGGTGGCCGATGAACACTGAAGCTTTCTTT; cdr3_aa: CASSRTGWPMNTEAFF; d_call: NA; v_call: TRBV18; clone_size: once; j_call: TRBJ1-1
cdr3_nt: TGTGCCAGCTCACCCATACACGGACCACTAGCCAAAAACATTCAGTACTTC; cdr3_aa: CASSPIHGPLAKNIQYF; d_call: NA; v_call: TRBV18; clone_size: NA; j_call: TRBJ2-4
cdr3_nt: TGTGCCAGCAGTTCCTCGACGCGTAACTATGGCTACACCTTC; cdr3_aa: CASSSSTRNYGYTF; d_call: NA; v_call: TRBV6-5; clone_size: NA; j_call: TRBJ1-2
cdr3_nt: TGTGCCAGCAGCTCAACCGGGACTAGCGGGATAGCCGGGGAGCTGTTTTTT; cdr3_aa: CASSSTGTSGIAGELFF; d_call: TRBD2; v_call: TRBV7-3; clone_size: NA; j_call: TRBJ2-2
cdr3_nt: TGTGCCAGCAGGCACGGGGGAGGGAGTCGCTACGAGCAGTACTTC; cdr3_aa: CASRHGGGSRYEQYF; d_call: TRBD2; v_call: TRBV6-5; clone_size: NA; j_call: TRBJ2-7
cdr3_nt: TGTGCCAGCAGTGACGACGGGACAGGGAGGAAAACTTCTGGGGCCAACGTCCTGACTTTC; cdr3_aa: CASSDDGTGRKTSGANVLTF; d_call: TRBD1; v_call: TRBV6-1; clone_size: NA; j_call: TRBJ2-6
cdr3_nt: TGTGCCTGGAGTTTTACAAGGGTGGGTGAAGCTTTCTTT; cdr3_aa: CAWSFTRVGEAFF; d_call: NA; v_call: TRBV30; clone_size: NA; j_call: TRBJ1-1
cdr3_nt: TGTGCCAGCAGCCCCGCCAGGGTCTTCACAGATACGCAGTATTTT; cdr3_aa: CASSPARVFTDTQYF; d_call: NA; v_call: TRBV7-8; clone_size: NA; j_call: TRBJ2-3
cdr3_nt: TGTGCCAGCAGCGTACACTCGGGACTAGCGGGAGTTAACCACCGGGGAGCTGTTTTT; cdr3_aa: CASSVHSGLAGVNHRGAVF; d_call: TRBD2; v_call: TRBV9; clone_size: NA; j_call: TRBJ2-2
cdr3_nt: TGTGCCAGCACTTCTTCTTTTTATGCCGGAGGGACAGGGGGTAGGATGGACTATGGCTACACCTTC; cdr3_aa: CASTSSFYAGGTGGRMDYGYTF; d_call: TRBD1; v_call: TRBV2; clone_size: NA; j_call: TRBJ1-2
cdr3_nt: TGTGCCAGCACATCATCTGCGGGCCTTGGGGGGAATGAGCAGTTCTTC; cdr3_aa: CASTSSAGLGGNEQFF; d_call: NA; v_call: TRBV6-6; clone_size: NA; j_call: TRBJ2-1
cdr3_nt: TGTGCCAGCAGGTTATTCGGAGGTGGCACCGGGGAGCTGTTTTTT; cdr3_aa: CASRLFGGGTGELFF; d_call: NA; v_call: TRBV6-1; clone_size: NA; j_call: TRBJ2-2
cdr3_nt: TGTGCCTGGAGTGGCCAACTCGGGGACATTCAGTACTTC; cdr3_aa: CAWSGQLGDIQYF; d_call: NA; v_call: TRBV30; clone_size: NA; j_call: TRBJ2-4
cdr3_nt: TGCGCCAGCAGTGAAAGCGGGAGGGCTTACGAGCAGTACTTC; cdr3_aa: CASSESGRAYEQYF; d_call: TRBD2; v_call: TRBV10-2; clone_size: NA; j_call: TRBJ2-7
cdr3_nt: TGTGCCAGCAGCTTGGCCATTAGTGGGTGGGAGACCCAGTACTTC; cdr3_aa: CASSLAISGWETQYF; d_call: NA; v_call: TRBV5-8; clone_size: NA; j_call: TRBJ2-5
cdr3_nt: TGTGCCAGCTCACCAGAGCCTCGGGACACTAGCACAGATACGCAGTATTTT; cdr3_aa: CASSPEPRDTSTDTQYF; d_call: NA; v_call: TRBV18; clone_size: NA; j_call: TRBJ2-3
cdr3_nt: TGCGCCAGCAATGAGAGGGTGAGCTCCTACAATGAGCGGTTCTTC; cdr3_aa: CASNERVSSYNERFF; d_call: NA; v_call: TRBV5-1; clone_size: NA; j_call: TRBJ2-1
cdr3_nt: TGTGCCAGTAGTATAGGGGGGCAATTTTCTGGGGCCAACGTCCTGACTTTC; cdr3_aa: CASSIGGQFSGANVLTF; d_call: NA; v_call: TRBV19; clone_size: NA; j_call: TRBJ2-6
cdr3_nt: TGTGCCAGCAGTGGGACAGCTCGGCATGGCTACACCTTC; cdr3_aa: CASSGTARHGYTF; d_call: NA; v_call: TRBV2; clone_size: NA; j_call: TRBJ1-2
cdr3_nt: TGTGCCAGCAGCCGTATAGCGGGGGGAAGGACAGATACGCAGTATTTT; cdr3_aa: CASSRIAGGRTDTQYF; d_call: TRBD2; v_call: TRBV14; clone_size: NA; j_call: TRBJ2-3
cdr3_nt: TGTGCCATCAGTGAGAGGGGAGGAGATGGAAACACCATATATTTT; cdr3_aa: CAISERGGDGNTIYF; d_call: NA; v_call: TRBV10-3; clone_size: NA; j_call: TRBJ1-3
cdr3_nt: TGCGCCAGCACCCCGGGTCCTAGCACAGATACGCAGTATTTT; cdr3_aa: CASTPGPSTDTQYF; d_call: NA; v_call: TRBV5-1; clone_size: NA; j_call: TRBJ2-3
cdr3_nt: TGTGCCTGGAGGGGAGGGTGGGGGCAAGAGACCCAGTACTTC; cdr3_aa: CAWRGGWGQETQYF; d_call: TRBD2; v_call: TRBV30; clone_size: NA; j_call: TRBJ2-5
cdr3_nt: TGTGCCAGCTCCGCGGGGCCCTCTTCCGTGACCCAGCATTTT; cdr3_aa: CASSAGPSSVTQHF; d_call: NA; v_call: TRBV18; clone_size: NA; j_call: TRBJ1-5
cdr3_nt: TGTGCCAGCAGCCAGGGACAGACCTACGAGCAGTACTTC; cdr3_aa: CASSQGQTYEQYF; d_call: TRBD1; v_call: TRBV7-8; clone_size: once; j_call: TRBJ2-7
cdr3_nt: TGTGCCAGCAGCCAGGGACAGCTTCTCAATGAGCAGTTCTTC; cdr3_aa: CASSQGQLLNEQFF; d_call: TRBD1; v_call: TRBV7-9; clone_size: NA; j_call: TRBJ2-1
cdr3_nt: TGTGCCAGCAGTTACTCAACCCAGGGCGGGGAGCTGTTTTTT; cdr3_aa: CASSYSTQGGELFF; d_call: NA; v_call: TRBV6-5; clone_size: NA; j_call: TRBJ2-2
cdr3_nt: TGTGCCTGGAGTCCACTAGCGGGGGTCCTCAATGAGCAGTTCTTC; cdr3_aa: CAWSPLAGVLNEQFF; d_call: TRBD2; v_call: TRBV30; clone_size: NA; j_call: TRBJ2-1
cdr3_nt: TGTGCCTGGAGTGGGTATCAGGCCCTGAGCACCATATATTTT; cdr3_aa: CAWSGYQALSTIYF; d_call: NA; v_call: TRBV30; clone_size: NA; j_call: TRBJ1-3
cdr3_nt: TGCGCCAGCAGCTTGACTGGCGGGTTATCCCCAGATACGCAGTATTTT; cdr3_aa: CASSLTGGLSPDTQYF; d_call: NA; v_call: TRBV5-1; clone_size: NA; j_call: TRBJ2-3
cdr3_nt: TGTGCCATCAGTATCGGGGGACAGGACACAGATACGCAGTATTTT; cdr3_aa: CAISIGGQDTDTQYF; d_call: TRBD1; v_call: TRBV10-3; clone_size: NA; j_call: TRBJ2-3
cdr3_nt: TGTGCCAGCAGTGAGGGCGGGAGGGCCACCGGGGAGCTGTTTTTT; cdr3_aa: CASSEGGRATGELFF; d_call: TRBD2; v_call: TRBV2; clone_size: NA; j_call: TRBJ2-2
cdr3_nt: TGTGCCAGCAGCTTGGGGACTAGCGGGATCGGGGAGACCCAGTACTTC; cdr3_aa: CASSLGTSGIGETQYF; d_call: TRBD2; v_call: TRBV7-6; clone_size: NA; j_call: TRBJ2-5
cdr3_nt: TGCGCCAGCAGCCAAGATCCCGGGTATCCTAATGAAAAACTGTTTTTT; cdr3_aa: CASSQDPGYPNEKLFF; d_call: NA; v_call: TRBV4-1; clone_size: NA; j_call: TRBJ1-4
cdr3_nt: TGTGCCAGCTCACCAATTCGGGGTGAGCAGTTCTTC; cdr3_aa: CASSPIRGEQFF; d_call: NA; v_call: TRBV18; clone_size: NA; j_call: TRBJ2-1
cdr3_nt: TGTGCCAGCAGCCAAGACGTCGTAGGGAACACTGAAGCTTTCTTT; cdr3_aa: CASSQDVVGNTEAFF; d_call: NA; v_call: TRBV4-2; clone_size: NA; j_call: TRBJ1-1
cdr3_nt: TGTGCCAGCAGCGCGGGTTACGGAGCGACGCAGTATTTT; cdr3_aa: CASSAGYGATQYF; d_call: NA; v_call: TRBV9; clone_size: NA; j_call: TRBJ2-3
cdr3_nt: TGTGCCAGCAAACGAGGGTCGGGTCAGCCCCAGCATTTT; cdr3_aa: CASKRGSGQPQHF; d_call: NA; v_call: TRBV6-5; clone_size: NA; j_call: TRBJ1-5
cdr3_nt: TGCGCCAGCAGCTTGCTCCGCGGGGGGGGCAACACCGGGGAGCTGTTTTTT; cdr3_aa: CASSLLRGGGNTGELFF; d_call: TRBD2; v_call: TRBV5-1; clone_size: NA; j_call: TRBJ2-2
cdr3_nt: TGTGCCAGCAGTCCAAACTCCTACGAGCAGTACTTC; cdr3_aa: CASSPNSYEQYF; d_call: NA; v_call: TRBV28; clone_size: NA; j_call: TRBJ2-7
cdr3_nt: TGTGCCAGCAGTTACTCAGAGAACACTGAAGCTTTCTTT; cdr3_aa: CASSYSENTEAFF; d_call: NA; v_call: TRBV6-5; clone_size: NA; j_call: TRBJ1-1
cdr3_nt: TGTGCCAGCAGCCCCGGTGTACAGGGGGCGAGCTACACCTTC; cdr3_aa: CASSPGVQGASYTF; d_call: TRBD1; v_call: TRBV7-9; clone_size: once; j_call: TRBJ1-2
cdr3_nt: TGTGCCAGCAGCTTAGTTGTCCTCTTAAAAGGGACCAACACTGAAGCTTTCTTT; cdr3_aa: CASSLVVLLKGTNTEAFF; d_call: NA; v_call: TRBV11-2; clone_size: NA; j_call: TRBJ1-1